These 17 T cell receptor beta chains were all obtained from the same sample, sequenced in a study of blood T cell repertoires in COVID-19. This table comes from immunoSEQ multiplex PCR, and its TCRdb copy is limited to in-frame clones, with some not included. The sample has under 200,000 clones, 85% seen once. The sequencing input was peripheral blood. The receptors shown here come from a woman aged 50 to 60 with COVID-19, enrolled during active disease.

V gene TRBV27 combines with J gene TRBJ2-7, with TRBD2 identical over 8 bases. V dropped 3 bases and J dropped 0; count of bases not matched to a gene: 4. This CDR3 comprises 15 residues. Germline assignment: CDR1 MNHEY and CDR2 SMNVEV (reference sequence). The CDR3 loop is CASSLGRGVSYEQYF. The DNA of the CDR3 is TGTGCCAGCAGTTTGGGGCGGGGGGTCTCCTACGAGCAGTACTTC.

This clone has more than one count but fewer than ten. The chain links TRBV24-1 to TRBJ1-1; tentative D call: TRBD1 (5 bases). Trimming pared 3 bases from V and 7 bases from J, leaving 11 bases between. Germline loops: CDR1 KGHDR, CDR2 SFDVKD. There are 13 residues in the CDR3. This CDR3 reads CATSDSQGYEAFF. The CDR3 bases are TGTGCCACCAGTGATAGTCAGGGCTATGAAGCTTTCTTT.

The rearrangement uses TRBV2 and TRBJ2-2; the match to TRBD2 covers 13 bases. From germline, CDR1 is SNHLY and CDR2 FYNNEI. This CDR3 is 15 amino acids long. With V trimmed by 3 bases and J by 10 bases, 5 bases remained unmatched. CDR3 coding DNA: TGTGCCAGCAGTGAGACTAGCGGGGGGAGGAAGGAGCTGTTTTTT. Its protein product is CASSETSGGRKELFF.

V gene TRBV27 combines with J gene TRBJ1-1; D call uncertain. Germline CDR1 reads MNHEY; CDR2 reads SMNVEV (reference sequence). V was pared by 6 bases and J by 1 base, with 12 bases between. CDR3 size: 14 residues. CDR3 loop: CASRPDMPNTEAFF. CDR3 nucleotides: TGTGCCAGCAGACCAGACATGCCGAACACTGAAGCTTTCTTT.

The chain carries TRBV4-1 and TRBJ1-2, with TRBD1 as a possible D gene (6 bases). The germline CDR1 and CDR2 sequences are MGHRA and YSYEKL. V lost 0 bases and J 1 base, leaving 21 bases between the germline ends. This CDR3 contains 19 residues. CDR3 protein: CASSQDDPFSGQINYGYTF. The CDR3 DNA follows: TGCGCCAGCAGCCAAGACGACCCGTTTTCGGGACAAATTAACTATGGCTACACCTTC.

This rearrangement joins TRBV27 to TRBJ2-2; D might be TRBD1 (5 bases). The CDR3 has 15 amino acids. Per the germline V gene, CDR1 is MNHEY and CDR2 is SMNVEV (reference sequence). Trimming shortened V by 3 bases and J by 8 bases, and 16 bases separated the two germline ends. The DNA for the CDR3 is TGTGCCAGCAGTTTCTCTCCCTACAGGCCTGGGGAGCTGTTTTTT. This codes for CASSFSPYRPGELFF.

V and J are TRBV7-2 and TRBJ1-1; weak D call: TRBD1 (5 bases). V shed 5 bases and J shed 1 base, with 11 bases lying between them. Germline values: CDR1 SGHTA, CDR2 FQGNSA. The CDR3 is 14 amino acids. The CDR3 is CASSPNRGNTEAFF. The CDR3 coding sequence is TGTGCCAGCAGCCCCAATAGGGGGAACACTGAAGCTTTCTTT.

Remarks on this clone: The same CDR3 can be traced to other DNA sequences in this sample. V gene TRBV11-2 combines with J gene TRBJ1-1; no clear D gene. The CDR3 spans 13 residues. CDR1 SGHAT and CDR2 FQNNGV come from the germline V gene. V lost 0 bases and J lost 1, with 3 bases in between. The CDR3 here is CASSLDRNTEAFF. CDR3 DNA: TGTGCCAGCAGCTTAGATAGGAACACTGAAGCTTTCTTT.

The gene calls are TRBV5-4 and TRBJ1-2; 9 nucleotides agree with TRBD1. The CDR3 extends over 13 amino acids. With V trimmed by 1 base and J by 6 bases, 1 base remained unmatched. The V gene's germline CDR1 is SGHNT and CDR2 YYREEE (reference sequence). CDR3 nucleotide sequence: TGTGCCAGCAGCTTGTGGACAGGGGATGGCTACACCTTC. Encoded protein: CASSLWTGDGYTF.

The genes are TRBV6-5 and TRBJ1-4; 7 bases align to TRBD1. With V trimmed by 5 bases and J by 8 bases, 8 bases remained unmatched. The CDR3 length is 14 residues. Germline V gene sequence: CDR1 MNHEY, CDR2 SVGAGI. CDR3 sequence: CASSQKTGREKLFF. CDR3 bases: TGTGCCAGCAGTCAAAAGACAGGGAGGGAAAAACTGTTTTTT.

The V gene is TRBV18, the J gene TRBJ1-1; no definite D call. Trimming took 2 bases from V and 1 from J, leaving 8 bases between them. CDR3 length: 14 residues. Germline V gives CDR1 KGHSH, CDR2 LQKENI. CDR3 DNA sequence: TGTGCCAGCTCACCAAACGAGGGGAACACTGAAGCTTTCTTT. This sequence encodes CASSPNEGNTEAFF.

This rearrangement joins TRBV13 to TRBJ1-1; possibly TRBD1 for D (6 bases). The germline V gene has CDR1 PRHDT and CDR2 FYEKMQ (reference sequence). V lost 5 bases to trimming and J lost 5 bases, with 15 bases between them. The length of the CDR3 is 14 residues. CDR3: CASSDAQGWTEAFF. CDR3 bases: TGTGCCAGCAGCGACGCACAGGGTTGGACTGAAGCTTTCTTT. The full variable domain, rest sourced from reference TRBV13 and TRBJ1-1, is AAGVIQSPRHLIKEKRETATLKCYPIPRHDTVYWYQQGPGQDPQFLISFYEKMQSDKGSIPDRFSAQQFSDYHSELNMSSLELGDSALYFCASSDAQGWTEAFFGQGTRLTVV.

The V and J genes are TRBV24-1 and TRBJ2-5; TRBD1 aligns across 8 bases. CDR3 length: 15 residues. CDR1 is KGHDR, CDR2 SFDVKD, per germline. Trimming at V came to 3 bases and at J to 2 bases, leaving 4 bases not matched to a gene. CDR3 sequence: CATSDPRQGQETQYF. CDR3 nucleotides: TGTGCCACCAGTGATCCAAGACAGGGGCAAGAGACCCAGTACTTC.

The gene calls are TRBV18 and TRBJ1-6; TRBD1 aligns across 9 bases. The CDR3 spans 16 residues. The trim removed 4 bases at V and 7 bases at J, leaving 8 bases unmatched. From germline, CDR1 is KGHSH and CDR2 LQKENI. The CDR3 region has the DNA TGTGCCAGCTCACAAGGGACAGGGTCGGGGAATTCACCCCTCCACTTT. It encodes CASSQGTGSGNSPLHF.

This clone appeared once. J is TRBJ2-5 and V is TRBV7-9; D ambiguous. Trimming took off 5 bases at V and 5 bases at J, with 18 bases between the two ends. Germline CDR1 is SEHNR and CDR2 is FQNEAQ (reference sequence). The CDR3 runs 15 residues. CDR3 residues: CASSPRIGSWETQYF. Here the CDR3 DNA reads TGTGCCAGCAGCCCGCGGATCGGTAGCTGGGAGACCCAGTACTTC.

V gene TRBV7-2 combines with J gene TRBJ1-1, with unresolved D. The ends were cut back, 5 bases at V and 1 base at J, with 11 bases in the middle. The V gene's germline CDR1 is SGHTA and CDR2 FQGNSA. The CDR3 is 14 residues long. This CDR3 reads CASSPGYGNTEAFF. The CDR3 DNA reads TGTGCCAGCAGCCCGGGGTATGGGAACACTGAAGCTTTCTTT.

There are a few counts of this clone. The V call is TRBV3-1 (or the pseudogene TRBV3-2), the J call TRBJ2-2; maybe TRBD1 (6 bases). From germline, CDR1 is LGHDT and CDR2 YNNKEL (reference sequence). Trimming removed 3 bases at V and 1 base at J, with 6 bases between. This CDR3 is built from 14 residues. CDR3 DNA sequence: TGTGCCAGCAGCCAGGGACAGAACACCGGGGAGCTGTTTTTT. It codes for CASSQGQNTGELFF.